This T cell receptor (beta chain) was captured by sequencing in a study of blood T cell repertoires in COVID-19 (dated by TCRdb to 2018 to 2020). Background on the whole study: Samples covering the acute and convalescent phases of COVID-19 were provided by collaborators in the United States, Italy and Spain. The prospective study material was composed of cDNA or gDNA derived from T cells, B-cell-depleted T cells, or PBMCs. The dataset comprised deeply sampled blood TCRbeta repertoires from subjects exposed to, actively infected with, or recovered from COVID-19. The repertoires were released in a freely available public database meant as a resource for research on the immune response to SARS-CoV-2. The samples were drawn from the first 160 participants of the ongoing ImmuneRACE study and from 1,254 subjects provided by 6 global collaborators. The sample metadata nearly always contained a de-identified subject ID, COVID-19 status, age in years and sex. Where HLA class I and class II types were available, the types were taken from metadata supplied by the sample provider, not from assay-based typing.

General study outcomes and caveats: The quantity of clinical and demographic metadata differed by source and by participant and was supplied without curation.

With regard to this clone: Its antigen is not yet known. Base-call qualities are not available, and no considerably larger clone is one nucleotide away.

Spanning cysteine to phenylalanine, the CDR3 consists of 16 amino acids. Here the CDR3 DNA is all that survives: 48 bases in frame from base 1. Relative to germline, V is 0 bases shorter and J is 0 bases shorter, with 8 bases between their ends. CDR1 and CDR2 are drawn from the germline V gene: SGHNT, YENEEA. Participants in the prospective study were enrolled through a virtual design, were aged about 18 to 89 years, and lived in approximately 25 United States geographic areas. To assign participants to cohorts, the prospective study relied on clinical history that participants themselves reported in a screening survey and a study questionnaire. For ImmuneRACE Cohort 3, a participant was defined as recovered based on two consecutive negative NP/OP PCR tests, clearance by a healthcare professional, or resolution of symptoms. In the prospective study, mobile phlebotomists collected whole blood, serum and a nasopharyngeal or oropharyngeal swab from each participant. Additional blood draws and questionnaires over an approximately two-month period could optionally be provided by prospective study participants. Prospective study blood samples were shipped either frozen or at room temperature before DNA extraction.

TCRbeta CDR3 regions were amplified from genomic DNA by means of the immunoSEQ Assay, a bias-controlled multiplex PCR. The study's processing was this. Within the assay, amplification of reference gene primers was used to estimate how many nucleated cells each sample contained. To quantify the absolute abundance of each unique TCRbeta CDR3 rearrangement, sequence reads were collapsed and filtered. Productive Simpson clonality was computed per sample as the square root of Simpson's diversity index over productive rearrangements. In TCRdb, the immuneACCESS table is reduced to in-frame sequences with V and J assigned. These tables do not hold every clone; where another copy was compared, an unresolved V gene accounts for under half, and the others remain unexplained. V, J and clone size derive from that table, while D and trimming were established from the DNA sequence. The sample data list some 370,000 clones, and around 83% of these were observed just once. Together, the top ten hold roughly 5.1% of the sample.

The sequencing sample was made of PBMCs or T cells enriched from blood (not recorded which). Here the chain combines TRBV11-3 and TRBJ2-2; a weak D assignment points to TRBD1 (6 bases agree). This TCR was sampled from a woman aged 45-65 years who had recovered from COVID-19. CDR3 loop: CASSLETGANTGELFF. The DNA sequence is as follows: TGTGCCAGCAGCTTAGAGACAGGAGCGAACACCGGGGAGCTGTTTTTT.